Sequencing of this T cell receptor (beta chain) was carried out in a study of T cells in Graves' hyperthyroidism and ophthalmopathy. The CDR3 is 10 amino acids. The V gene lost 2 bases and the J gene lost 4 bases, with 2 bases spanning the gap. Germline V gene sequence: CDR1 SQVTM, CDR2 ANQGSEA. Amplification targeted TCR beta CDR3 regions from RNA transcripts. An initial round of RT-PCR targeting the TCR CDR3 relied on the HTBI primer set. Using its own MiXCR run on the multiplex PCR reads, TCRdb lists one record per CDR3 protein. The sample comprises 600,000 to 800,000 distinct CDR3 sequences, just over 35% of which are singletons, and around 31% rests with the top ten. A note on this clonotype: One base away lies a much larger clone, so this may be a sequencing read error.

This receptor was taken from a woman between 35 and 50 years old with Graves' hyperthyroidism. The sample was blood. The rearrangement links TRBV29-1 to TRBJ2-5; D not certain. DNA for the CDR3: TGCAGCGTTGAATCAGAGACCCAGTACTTC. It encodes CSVESETQYF.